This passage covers 14 T cell receptor beta chains from one sample sequenced in a study of blood T cell repertoires in COVID-19. Sequencing was performed with immunoSEQ multiplex PCR; in TCRdb, only in-frame clones are kept and a portion is missing. Among around 250,000 clones listed, roughly 89% were seen once. The sequenced sample consisted of peripheral blood. These receptors all stem from a woman aged 40 to 50 who had recovered from COVID-19.

This sequence joins TRBV28 and TRBJ1-2, with a possible D match to TRBD1 (5 bases). Germline V gene sequence: CDR1 MDHEN, CDR2 SYDVKM. Between the trimmed V and J ends, which lost 7 bases and 6 bases, there was a span of 21 bases. This CDR3 is built from 15 residues. Here the CDR3 reads CASTETAQIGDGYTF. DNA for the CDR3: TGTGCCAGCACCGAGACAGCCCAGATCGGTGATGGCTACACCTTC.

This clone was counted a single time. J is TRBJ2-5 and V is TRBV5-8; 8 bases agree with TRBD1. The J segment lost 2 bases and the V segment lost 0 bases, leaving 6 bases of the junction unmatched. Germline V lookup: CDR1 SGHTS, CDR2 YDEGEE. The CDR3 extends over 16 amino acids. The CDR3: CASSLGTGPYQETQYF. The CDR3 nucleotides are TGTGCCAGCAGCTTGGGGACAGGGCCATATCAAGAGACCCAGTACTTC.

V gene TRBV5-6 combines with J gene TRBJ2-5; tentatively, D is TRBD1 (7 bases). The V end was cut by 4 bases, the J end by 4 bases, with 14 bases between. This CDR3 is 14 amino acids long. Germline V gene sequence: CDR1 SGHDT, CDR2 YYEEEE. This CDR3 is CASSLRQGGETQYF. In DNA, the CDR3 is TGTGCCAGCAGCCTCAGACAGGGAGGAGAGACCCAGTACTTC.

V gene TRBV9 combines with J gene TRBJ2-3; TRBD2 is a possible D gene (5 bases). This CDR3 region has 17 residues. V was clipped by 2 bases and J by 4 bases, with 20 bases between them. Germline CDR1 is SGDLS and CDR2 is YYNGEE. The CDR3 region is CASSVSFRGTLPDTQYF. DNA for the CDR3: TGTGCCAGCAGCGTGAGTTTTCGGGGAACCCTTCCAGATACGCAGTATTTT.

J is TRBJ1-5 and V is TRBV19; no clear D. The CDR3 sequence is 14 residues long. Germline lookup yields CDR1 LNHDA and CDR2 SQIVND (reference sequence). Trimming took 7 bases from V and 4 from J, leaving 14 bases between them. The CDR3 DNA reads as TGTGCCAGTACGGACTCTGTGGGAAATCAGCCCCAGCATTTT. It encodes CASTDSVGNQPQHF.

The rearrangement links TRBV7-6 to TRBJ1-1; D may be TRBD1 (6 bases). This CDR3 spans 16 amino acids. Germline assignment: CDR1 SGHVS and CDR2 FNYEAQ. Trimming cost V 4 bases and J 1 base, with 16 bases left between them. The CDR3 bases are TGTGCCAGCAGCTCCACGGGAGGACAGCGGAACACTGAAGCTTTCTTT. It codes for CASSSTGGQRNTEAFF.

V usage is TRBV4-1 and J usage is TRBJ2-7; TRBD1 matches 9 bases. Germline V CDR1 and CDR2: MGHRA, YSYEKL. The CDR3 is 16 amino acids. The V segment lost 1 base and the J segment 5 bases; nucleotides outside the gene matches: 9. In nucleotides, the CDR3 is TGCGCCAGCAGCCAAGTGGCGGGACAGGGTGTAAACGAGCAGTACTTC. Translating it yields CASSQVAGQGVNEQYF.

This sequence joins TRBV7-8 and TRBJ2-7; D perhaps matches TRBD1 (5 bases). The CDR3 length is 16 residues. Per germline, CDR1 SGHVS and CDR2 FQNEAQ. The V end was cut by 0 bases, the J end by 0 bases, with 12 bases between. CDR3: CASSLARTRSSYEQYF. CDR3 bases: TGTGCCAGCAGCTTAGCAAGGACAAGGAGCTCCTACGAGCAGTACTTC.

This clone was seen more than once but under ten times. V usage is TRBV28 and J usage is TRBJ1-6, with D hard to call. CDR1 MDHEN and CDR2 SYDVKM come from the germline V gene. V was clipped by 4 bases and J by 10 bases, with 17 bases between them. This CDR3 contains 15 residues. CDR3 sequence: CASSSYRGGRSPLHF. The CDR3 nucleotides are TGTGCCAGCAGTTCCTACCGGGGAGGGCGATCACCCCTCCACTTT.

The chain couples TRBV29-1 to TRBJ1-2; TRBD1 might be the D (6 bases). V was shortened by 3 bases and J by 8 bases, with 19 bases between the two germline ends. The V gene's germline CDR1 is SQVTM and CDR2 ANQGSEA. There are 14 residues in the CDR3. DNA for the CDR3: TGCAGCGTTGAGTTCCGAGGGGACAAACTCGGCTACACCTTC. Amino acids: CSVEFRGDKLGYTF. The variable domain in full, completed from reference TRBV29-1 and TRBJ1-2, reads SAVISQKPSRDICQRGTSLTIQCQVDSQVTMMFWYRQQPGQSLTLIATANQGSEATYESGFVIDKFPISRPNLTFSTLTVSNMSPEDSSIYLCSVEFRGDKLGYTFGSGTRLTVV.

This chain links TRBV18 with TRBJ1-6, with D uncertain. There are 13 residues in the CDR3. The germline CDR1 and CDR2 sequences are KGHSH and LQKENI. Trimming pared 2 bases from V and 8 bases from J, leaving 7 bases between. For the CDR3, the DNA is TGTGCCAGCTCACCATCTGAGGATTCACCCCTCCACTTT. This gives the protein CASSPSEDSPLHF.

On this clone: Within the sample, other DNA sequences also encode this same CDR3. The chain employs TRBV2 and TRBJ2-7; no clear D. Trimming stripped 4 bases from V and 4 bases from J, with 5 bases between. Germline V gene lookup returns CDR1 SNHLY and CDR2 FYNNEI. CDR3 length equals 11 residues. CDR3 nucleotides: TGTGCCAGCAGTGCTTTGTACGAGCAGTACTTC. Encoded protein: CASSALYEQYF.

This clone was detected only once. This sequence joins TRBV11-3 and TRBJ1-1; D possibly corresponds to TRBD1 (5 bases). This CDR3 comprises 16 residues. V lost 5 bases to trimming and J lost 0 bases, with 16 bases between them. Germline-derived CDR1 and CDR2 are SGHNT and YENEEA. CDR3 nucleotides: TGTGCCAGCAGCACCAAACGTGGAGGGGTGAACACTGAAGCTTTCTTT. Translated: CASSTKRGGVNTEAFF.

The V gene is TRBV28, the J gene TRBJ1-2, with unresolved D. CDR1 is MDHEN, CDR2 SYDVKM, per germline. V lost 1 base to trimming and J lost 2 bases, with 11 bases between them. The CDR3 contains 15 residues. The CDR3 sequence: CASSLSGEENYGYTF. CDR3 sequence (DNA): TGTGCCAGCAGTTTATCTGGGGAGGAGAACTATGGCTACACCTTC.